This T cell receptor beta chain was identified in a study of regulatory T cells in long-lasting Graves disease. Arm-PCR with iRepertoire HTBI primers amplified the CDR3 regions for these TCR beta libraries. TCRdb re-derived calls from the multiplex PCR reads in MiXCR, one entry per CDR3 protein. This sample has approximately 560,000 distinct CDR3 sequences, with more than 15% found just once. V dropped 1 base and J dropped 12; count of bases not matched to a gene: 3. Germline V gene sequence: CDR1 SGHTA, CDR2 FQGNSA. The length of the CDR3 is 12 residues. This clonotype occurred many times. Its antigen is not known. This sample's time point: newly diagnosed GD, antithyroid drugs for less than 3 months. RNA extracted from PBMCs served as the sequencing template. Patients were enrolled at an endocrinology department in Xi'an, China. General study points: Accuracy might have suffered from few samples.

The sample also formed part of further work on T cells in Graves' hyperthyroidism and ophthalmopathy. That investigation notes: Most thyroid clonotypes expanded above 0.001 appeared in blood too.

Source: peripheral blood mononuclear cells (PBMCs), taken at new diagnosis, from a patient treated with antithyroid drugs. V gene TRBV7-2 combines with J gene TRBJ2-1; 7 bases match TRBD2. The sequence came from a man aged 18 to 30 with Graves disease. The CDR3, as DNA: TGTGCCAGCAGCTTAGTGACTAGCCGGCAGTTCTTC. Protein: CASSLVTSRQFF.